These 28 T cell receptor beta chains came from one sample sequenced in a study of memory CD4+ T cells and cytomegalovirus serostatus. The sort gate was single viable CD3+CD4+CD8-CD45RO+ cells for memory CD4+ T cells. This table comes from immunoSEQ multiplex PCR, and its TCRdb copy is limited to in-frame clones, with some not included. The sample carries 80,000 or so clones, around four fifths recorded once. The specimen was memory CD4+ T cells from blood. The receptors shown here come from an adult in good health and CMV-seropositive.

In its sample, this clone was seen many times. The genes are TRBV18 and TRBJ2-5, with D possibly matching TRBD2 (6 bases). The CDR3 extends over 13 amino acids. The ends were cut back, 3 bases at V and 2 bases at J, with 7 bases in the middle. The germline CDR1 and CDR2 sequences are KGHSH and LQKENI. The CDR3 loop reads CASSPRGQETQYF. The CDR3 bases are TGTGCCAGCTCACCGCGGGGACAAGAGACCCAGTACTTC.

This clone has just one count. This chain connects TRBV4-3 to TRBJ1-5; D unclear. Trimming removed 1 base from V and 7 bases from J, with 8 bases in between. This CDR3 spans 13 amino acids. The germline gives CDR1 LGHNA, CDR2 YSLEER. The CDR3 here is CASSQAFGQPQHF. CDR3 nucleotides: TGCGCCAGCAGCCAAGCTTTCGGGCAGCCCCAGCATTTT.

This clone came up once. The chain employs TRBV11-3 and TRBJ2-5, with a possible D match to TRBD2 (6 bases). V shed 2 bases and J shed 5 bases, with 12 bases lying between them. There are 14 residues in the CDR3. Germline V gives CDR1 SGHNT, CDR2 YENEEA. The CDR3 loop reads CASSLNGLLETQYF. The CDR3 region has the DNA TGTGCCAGCAGCTTAAACGGACTACTGGAGACCCAGTACTTC.

The V and J genes are TRBV25-1 and TRBJ2-2; a weak D match, TRBD1 (5 bases). CDR3 length: 13 amino acids. CDR1 MGHDK and CDR2 SYGVNS come from the germline V gene. Deletions cut 6 bases from V and 4 bases from J, with 9 bases between. This chain's CDR3 is CASSDRLTGELFF. DNA of the CDR3: TGTGCCAGCAGCGACAGACTCACCGGGGAGCTGTTTTTT.

The chain employs TRBV15 and TRBJ1-5, with a possible D match to TRBD1 (6 bases). The CDR3 covers 13 residues. Germline-derived CDR1 and CDR2 are LNHNV and YYDKDF (reference sequence). The germline V and J ends were trimmed by 8 bases and 3 bases, with 11 bases remaining between them. The CDR3 reads CATQRGANQPQHF. CDR3 coding DNA: TGTGCCACCCAGCGGGGGGCCAATCAGCCCCAGCATTTT.

The rearrangement uses TRBV7-8 and TRBJ2-2; D unresolved. Trimming shortened V by 8 bases and J by 10 bases, and 17 bases separated the two germline ends. Germline assignment: CDR1 SGHVS and CDR2 FQNEAQ. The CDR3 contains 13 residues. This CDR3 reads CASQNRASSELFF. DNA of the CDR3: TGTGCCAGCCAAAACCGGGCTTCGTCGGAGCTGTTTTTT. Based on the CDR3 plus reference TRBV7-8 and TRBJ2-2, the full variable domain is GAGVSQSPRYKVAKRGQDVALRCDPISGHVSLFWYQQALGQGPEFLTYFQNEAQLDKSGLPSDRFFAERPEGSVSTLKIQRTQQEDSAVYLCASQNRASSELFFGEGSRLTVL.

This chain joins TRBV6-1 and TRBJ2-6; the D is unclear. Trimming cost V 6 bases and J 0 bases, with 0 bases left between them. The CDR3 consists of 12 residues. Germline values: CDR1 MNHNS, CDR2 SASEGT. The CDR3 protein is CASSSGANVLTF. The CDR3 DNA reads TGTGCCAGCAGCTCTGGGGCCAACGTCCTGACTTTC.

The CDR3 spells CASNGKLNTGELFF. DNA of the CDR3: TGTGCCAGCAATGGTAAATTGAACACCGGGGAGCTGTTTTTT. V is TRBV25-1 and J is TRBJ2-2, with D hard to call. Germline V lookup: CDR1 MGHDK, CDR2 SYGVNS. This CDR3 spans 14 amino acids. V was pared by 7 bases and J by 1 base, with 10 bases between.

This clone was detected only once. The chain combines TRBV29-1 with TRBJ1-2, with 8 bases lining up with TRBD1. Germline-derived CDR1 and CDR2 are SQVTM and ANQGSEA. The CDR3 loop spans 14 amino acids. The junction had 8 bases not matched to a gene; V was cut back by 0 bases and J by 8 bases. The CDR3 bases are TGCAGCGTTGAAGACCCAAGACAGGGGAAGGGCTACACCTTC. This sequence encodes CSVEDPRQGKGYTF.

In its sample, this clone was seen once. The V and J genes are TRBV14 and TRBJ1-2, with D unclear. Between the trimmed V and J ends, which lost 5 bases and 2 bases, there was a span of 9 bases. Germline CDR1 is SGHDN and CDR2 is FVKESK. This CDR3 is 13 amino acids long. CDR3 protein: CASSDFANYGYTF. The CDR3 DNA is TGTGCCAGCAGCGACTTCGCAAACTATGGCTACACCTTC.

The gene calls are TRBV5-6 and TRBJ2-5; D gene ambiguous. Trimming took 2 bases from V and 3 from J, leaving 2 bases between them. Germline CDR1 is SGHDT and CDR2 is YYEEEE. This CDR3 region has 11 residues. CDR3 sequence: CASSFKETQYF. The CDR3 nucleotides read TGTGCCAGCAGCTTTAAAGAGACCCAGTACTTC.

The CDR3 DNA sequence: TGTGCCAGCAGTATCTTTCGTACAGGGACGGGTGAAGCTTTCTTT. Translation gives CASSIFRTGTGEAFF. This chain links TRBV6-5 with TRBJ1-1, with D possibly being TRBD1 (6 bases). This CDR3 is 15 amino acids long. V gave up 5 bases and J gave up 7 bases, with 20 bases separating them. CDR1 is MNHEY and CDR2 is SVGAGI in the germline V gene.

This clone was counted a single time. This rearrangement joins TRBV7-9 to TRBJ1-1; possibly TRBD1 for D (5 bases). V was clipped by 3 bases and J by 6 bases, with 14 bases between them. Germline CDR1 SEHNR, CDR2 FQNEAQ (reference sequence). This CDR3 is built from 14 residues. CDR3 sequence (DNA): TGTGCCAGCAGCTTTGAGGGGAAGGGCTCTGAAGCTTTCTTT. This codes for CASSFEGKGSEAFF.

This clone has only a few counts. The rearrangement uses TRBV19 and TRBJ1-5, with a tentative D call TRBD1 (5 bases). The germline V gene has CDR1 LNHDA and CDR2 SQIVND (reference sequence). CDR3 length: 15 amino acids. The V end was cut by 9 bases, the J end by 4 bases, with 19 bases between. The CDR3: CASPTGGGINQPQHF. DNA of the CDR3: TGTGCCAGCCCCACTGGGGGGGGAATAAATCAGCCCCAGCATTTT.

This rearrangement joins TRBV2 to TRBJ1-5; D might be TRBD1 (5 bases). Trimming left V 5 bases short and J 2 bases short, with 10 bases between. In germline, CDR1 is SNHLY, CDR2 FYNNEI. The CDR3 sequence is 14 residues long. Written as DNA, the CDR3 is TGTGCCAGCAGTCCCGGGACCCGCAATCAGCCCCAGCATTTT. As protein: CASSPGTRNQPQHF.

This rearrangement joins TRBV6-5 to TRBJ1-2; TRBD1 is a possible D gene (5 bases). Trimming stripped 6 bases from V and 4 bases from J, with 15 bases between. CDR1 and CDR2 from the germline V gene are MNHEY and SVGAGI. The CDR3 loop spans 14 amino acids. For the CDR3, the DNA is TGTGCCAGCAGCCAAGACAGCGGTGTCTATGGCTACACCTTC. It specifies CASSQDSGVYGYTF.

V is TRBV27 and J is TRBJ1-1; no definite D call. Trimming removed 3 bases from V and 1 base from J, with 6 bases in between. The CDR3 covers 13 residues. The germline gives CDR1 MNHEY, CDR2 SMNVEV (reference sequence). CDR3 loop: CASSFHKNTEAFF. In nucleotides, the CDR3 is TGTGCCAGCAGTTTCCATAAGAACACTGAAGCTTTCTTT.

The genes are TRBV7-6 and TRBJ1-4, with D possibly being TRBD1 (5 bases). Germline-derived CDR1 and CDR2 are SGHVS and FNYEAQ. V lost 0 bases and J lost 12, with 8 bases in between. The CDR3 is 12 residues long. The CDR3 DNA reads TGTGCCAGCAGCTTAGCGGGGGAGGAACTGTTTTTT. It is translated as CASSLAGEELFF.

The V call is TRBV11-2, the J call TRBJ2-1, with D possibly TRBD2 on 6 matching bases. Trimming stripped 3 bases from V and 7 bases from J, with 22 bases between. The CDR3 is made up of 17 amino acids. Germline V gene data show CDR1 as SGHAT and CDR2 as FQNNGV. CDR3 residues: CASSLSSSALLGNEQFF. CDR3 sequence (DNA): TGTGCCAGCAGCTTGAGTTCTAGCGCACTTTTGGGGAATGAGCAGTTCTTC.

The chain recombines TRBV29-1 with TRBJ2-2, with 7 nucleotides matching TRBD1. Trimming at V came to 5 bases and at J to 3 bases, leaving 9 bases not matched to a gene. This CDR3 region has 15 residues. The V gene's germline CDR1 is SQVTM and CDR2 ANQGSEA. Here the CDR3 DNA reads TGCAGCGTTAAGGGGGCGGGCACGGACACCGGGGAGCTGTTTTTT. As protein: CSVKGAGTDTGELFF.

This clone was counted once. The chain recombines TRBV5-5 with TRBJ2-3; TRBD2 agrees at 10 bases. The CDR3 runs 16 residues. Germline lookup yields CDR1 SGHKS and CDR2 YYEKEE (reference sequence). With V trimmed by 0 bases and J by 3 bases, 4 bases remained unmatched. As DNA, the CDR3 is TGTGCCAGCAGCTTGGTTAGCGGGGGGCGTACAGATACGCAGTATTTT. Translated, it gives CASSLVSGGRTDTQYF.

The chain uses TRBV15 and TRBJ1-2; D is uncertain. The CDR3 has 14 residues. Germline CDR1 reads LNHNV; CDR2 reads YYDKDF (reference sequence). V lost 1 base to trimming and J lost 5 bases, with 11 bases between them. Here the CDR3 reads CATSRANQDYGYTF. The CDR3 DNA follows: TGTGCCACCAGCAGAGCAAACCAGGATTATGGCTACACCTTC.

The J gene is TRBJ1-4, the V gene TRBV30; D perhaps matches TRBD1 (6 bases). V gave up 2 bases and J gave up 3 bases, with 22 bases separating them. Germline CDR1 and CDR2: GTSNPN and SVGIG (reference sequence). This CDR3 is 18 amino acids long. The CDR3 here is CAWSPRYGGGMPNEKLFF. The DNA of the CDR3 is TGTGCCTGGAGTCCCCGGTACGGGGGCGGAATGCCTAATGAAAAACTGTTTTTT.

V usage is TRBV30 and J usage is TRBJ2-3; TRBD2 matches 11 bases. V shed 4 bases and J 2 bases; nucleotides not matched to a gene: 2. Germline CDR1 GTSNPN, CDR2 SVGIG (reference sequence). This CDR3 has 14 residues. CDR3 nucleotide sequence: TGTGCCTGGATGGGACTAGCGGCCACAGATACGCAGTATTTT. Protein: CAWMGLAATDTQYF. Full variable domain (rest looked up from reference TRBV30 and TRBJ2-3): SQTIHQWPATLVQPVGSPLSLECTVEGTSNPNLYWYRQAAGRGLQLLFYSVGIGQISSEVPQNLSASRPQDRQFILSSKKLLLSDSGFYLCAWMGLAATDTQYFGPGTRLTVL.

The chain carries TRBV7-9 and TRBJ1-3; no clear D gene. Germline V gene data show CDR1 as SEHNR and CDR2 as FQNEAQ (reference sequence). The germline V and J ends were trimmed by 7 bases and 3 bases, with 22 bases remaining between them. The CDR3 is 17 residues long. CDR3 protein: CASIRHPTPVSGNTIYF. CDR3 sequence (DNA): TGTGCCAGCATCCGCCACCCGACTCCGGTAAGTGGAAACACCATATATTTT.

V gene TRBV18 combines with J gene TRBJ2-5, with D perhaps TRBD1 (5 bases). V lost 6 bases, J lost 4 bases, and 12 bases lay in between. This CDR3 has 13 amino acids. The germline CDR1 and CDR2 sequences are KGHSH and LQKENI. The DNA of the CDR3 is TGTGCCAGCTCGCCCCAGGGCCCAGAGACCCAGTACTTC. Protein sequence: CASSPQGPETQYF. Using reference TRBV18 and TRBJ2-5 for the parts outside the CDR3, the full variable domain is NAGVMQNPRHLVRRRGQEARLRCSPMKGHSHVYWYRQLPEEGLKFMVYLQKENIIDESGMPKERFSAEFPKEGPSILRIQQVVRGDSAAYFCASSPQGPETQYFGPGTRLLVL.

The gene calls are TRBV19 and TRBJ1-1; 7 nucleotides line up with TRBD1. Germline CDR1 and CDR2: LNHDA and SQIVND (reference sequence). Trimming took 6 bases from V and 0 from J; bases not matched to a gene: 7. This CDR3 has 15 residues. CDR3: CASSSRDRLNTEAFF. CDR3 nucleotide sequence: TGTGCCAGTAGCTCCCGGGACAGACTGAACACTGAAGCTTTCTTT. Combining the CDR3 with reference TRBV19 and TRBJ1-1 gives the whole variable domain DGGITQSPKYLFRKEGQNVTLSCEQNLNHDAMYWYRQDPGQGLRLIYYSQIVNDFQKGDIAEGYSVSREKKESFPLTVTSAQKNPTAFYLCASSSRDRLNTEAFFGQGTRLTVV.

CDR3 protein: CSVTRAGVADTQYF. The CDR3 DNA follows: TGCAGCGTCACCCGAGCGGGAGTGGCAGATACGCAGTATTTT. The genes are TRBV29-1 and TRBJ2-3; TRBD2 agrees at 8 bases. Looked up from germline, CDR1 is SQVTM and CDR2 is ANQGSEA. Germline trimming cut 6 bases from V and 4 bases from J; bases unmatched to any gene: 9. The CDR3 runs to 14 residues.